Listed below are T cell receptor beta chains from one sample, sequenced in a study of cytomegalovirus exposure and HLA in healthy donors. TCRdb's copy holds only in-frame clones and misses some; the assay was immunoSEQ multiplex PCR. Of 100,000 or so clones listed, about 78% are singletons. Sequenced input: PBMCs. The source of these receptors is a man aged 25-45 years in good health and CMV-seronegative. Both conserved end residues are part of each CDR3. The order of the fields is CDR3 length, V gene, J gene, D gene, clone size, CDR3 protein, CDR3 DNA. A D gene is named only where the DNA matches it firmly. Not every row has a clone size; where given, it reads once, few, many or a size class.

>14|TRBV4-3|TRBJ1-5|.|.
CASSQDRGDQPQHF
TGCGCCAGCAGCCAAGACAGGGGAGATCAGCCCCAGCATTTT
>14|TRBV5-4|TRBJ2-7|.|once
CASSWIGQPYEQYF
TGTGCCAGCAGCTGGATAGGACAGCCCTACGAGCAGTACTTC
>14|TRBV5-6|TRBJ2-7|TRBD2|.
CASRLPGRPYEQYF
TGTGCCAGCAGACTCCCCGGGAGGCCCTACGAGCAGTACTTC
>13|TRBV7-2|TRBJ2-7|TRBD2|.
CASSPSGGNEQYF
TGTGCCAGCAGTCCGAGCGGGGGCAACGAGCAGTACTTC
>15|TRBV7-9|TRBJ2-7|TRBD2|once
CASSLILAETYEQYF
TGTGCCAGCAGCTTAATTCTAGCGGAGACCTACGAGCAGTACTTC
>14|TRBV6-1|TRBJ2-2|TRBD2|.
CASSEVSGAGELFF
TGTGCCAGCAGTGAAGTTAGCGGGGCCGGGGAGCTGTTTTTT
>13|TRBV18|TRBJ1-1|.|once
CASSPTEDTEAFF
TGTGCCAGCTCACCGACAGAGGACACTGAAGCTTTCTTT
>15|TRBV11-2|TRBJ2-7|TRBD1|.
CASSSDRGRSYEQYF
TGTGCCAGCAGCTCAGACAGGGGACGATCCTACGAGCAGTACTTC
>17|TRBV5-1|TRBJ2-1|TRBD2|.
CASSRGTSGAHYNEQFF
TGCGCCAGCAGCCGCGGGACTAGCGGGGCCCACTACAATGAGCAGTTCTTC
>14|TRBV5-1|TRBJ1-3|.|.
CASSPGDGGNTIYF
TGCGCCAGCAGCCCGGGGGACGGCGGAAACACCATATATTTT
>16|TRBV15|TRBJ1-2|TRBD1|.
CATSTTWADRGYGYTF
TGTGCCACCAGCACCACTTGGGCGGACAGGGGCTATGGCTACACCTTC
>15|TRBV4-3|TRBJ1-2|TRBD1|few
CASSQGGQVNYGYTF
TGCGCCAGCAGCCAAGGAGGACAGGTTAACTATGGCTACACCTTC
>13|TRBV30|TRBJ1-3|.|.
CAWSYRSRNTIYF
TGTGCCTGGAGTTACAGGTCTAGAAACACCATATATTTT
>16|TRBV28|TRBJ1-5|TRBD1|.
CASSSGGTGRIQPQHF
TGTGCCAGCAGTTCCGGGGGGACAGGGAGAATTCAGCCCCAGCATTTT
>12|TRBV4-1|TRBJ1-1|TRBD1|.
CASSRPGQEAFF
TGCGCCAGCAGCCGACCGGGACAGGAAGCTTTCTTT
>15|TRBV5-1|TRBJ2-3|TRBD2|.
CASSLGGRGTDTQYF
TGCGCCAGCAGCTTGGGCGGGAGGGGCACAGATACGCAGTATTTT